This entry concerns a single T cell receptor (beta chain). Its antigen is undetermined. V lost 11 bases and J 2 bases, leaving 14 bases between the germline ends. CDR1 is SNHLY, CDR2 FYNNEI, per germline. This CDR3 spans 13 amino acids. The repertoire was sequenced with immunoSEQ multiplex PCR; TCRdb's copy has only in-frame clones and lacks some. The table includes about 49,000 clones, roughly 81% detected once. The data derive from a study of radiotherapy plus CTLA-4 blockade in lung cancer. Study-level results: Radiotherapy was combined with ipilimumab, and tumor-derived TCR clones then expanded in blood.

The source of this sequence is a human donor with non-small cell lung cancer whose response to radiotherapy plus ipilimumab could not be evaluated. J is TRBJ2-3 and V is TRBV2; perhaps TRBD2 as D (5 bases). The source material was peripheral blood, sampled from a patient treated with radiotherapy plus ipilimumab. The CDR3 reads CASLGLNTDTQYF. The CDR3 region has the DNA TGTGCCTCCCTTGGACTTAACACAGATACGCAGTATTTT.